These 7 T cell receptor beta chains were all obtained from the same sample, sequenced in a study of post-analysis software for immune sequencing data. Antigens for these TCRs are unknown. Study-wide findings and caveats: Relative to controls, patients had about five TRBV segments at higher frequency, with TRBV5-6, TRBV5-1 and TRBV20-1 among these.

cDNA libraries of TCR beta carried unique molecular identifiers. TCRdb independently ran MiXCR on the PCR reads; one entry per CDR3 protein. The table records around 200,000 distinct CDR3 sequences, 25% to 35% of them present only once. Sequences were obtained from blood. All receptors derive from a girl aged 2-17 years with multiple sclerosis.

This clonotype was detected only a few times. The rearrangement uses TRBV7-3 and TRBJ2-2; tentative D call: TRBD1 (5 bases). The CDR3 covers 14 residues. Germline V CDR1 and CDR2: SGHTA, FQGTGA. Trimming left V 5 bases short and J 7 bases short, with 14 bases between. CDR3 coding DNA: TGTGCCAGCAGCCCACCTCCAGGGTACGGGGAGCTGTTTTTT. It yields the protein CASSPPPGYGELFF. The whole variable domain, filled in from reference TRBV7-3 and TRBJ2-2, reads GAGVSQTPSNKVTEKGKYVELRCDPISGHTALYWYRQSLGQGPEFLIYFQGTGAADDSGLPNDRFFAVRPEGSVSTLKIQRTERGDSAVYLCASSPPPGYGELFFGEGSRLTVL.

This clonotype was picked up a small number of times. The V call is TRBV2, the J call TRBJ2-1; 14 bases agree with TRBD2. CDR1 is SNHLY and CDR2 is FYNNEI in the germline V gene. The CDR3 sequence is 15 residues long. Unmatched junction bases numbered 3, after V lost 4 bases and J lost 7 bases. This CDR3 reads CASSVGTSGRNEQFF. The CDR3 DNA sequence: TGTGCCAGCAGTGTAGGGACTAGCGGGAGAAATGAGCAGTTCTTC.

This clonotype was counted at least ten times. The J gene is TRBJ2-5, the V gene TRBV21-1; the table's D call of TRBD1 was not tested on the DNA. TRBV21-1 is labeled a pseudogene. The CDR3 totals 15 residues. CDR3 DNA sequence: TGTGCCAGCCTCGGACACATCAAATCTCAAGAGACCCAGTACTTC. This gives the protein CASLGHIKSQETQYF.

At least ten counts were recorded for this clonotype. The rearrangement uses TRBV11-2 and TRBJ2-1; D might be TRBD2 (5 bases). Trimming took off 7 bases at V and 4 bases at J, with 14 bases between the two ends. Germline CDR1 and CDR2: SGHAT and FQNNGV. CDR3 length: 14 amino acids. CDR3 bases: TGTGCCAGCAATTCGGGGATCGGGTACAATGAGCAGTTCTTC. This translates into CASNSGIGYNEQFF.

This clonotype was detected many times. The chain couples TRBV28 to TRBJ2-7, with TRBD2 matching over 9 bases. J was trimmed by 0 bases and V by 3 bases; bases with no gene match: 6. There are 16 residues in the CDR3. CDR1 is MDHEN, CDR2 SYDVKM, per germline. CDR3 amino acids: CASSLVSGRFSYEQYF. The CDR3 DNA sequence: TGTGCCAGCAGTTTGGTGAGCGGGAGGTTCTCCTACGAGCAGTACTTC. The variable domain in full, with the rest retrieved from reference TRBV28 and TRBJ2-7, is DVKVTQSSRYLVKRTGEKVFLECVQDMDHENMFWYRQDPGLGLRLIYFSYDVKMKEKGDIPEGYSVSREKKERFSLILESASTNQTSMYLCASSLVSGRFSYEQYFGPGTRLTVT.

This clonotype was seen ten or more times. The chain is built from TRBV6-6 and TRBJ2-7; D possibly matches TRBD1 or TRBD2 (5 bases each). The germline V gene encodes CDR1 MNHNY and CDR2 SVGAGI (reference sequence). This CDR3 has 14 residues. V lost 3 bases and J lost 3, with 12 bases in between. CDR3 sequence (DNA): TGTGCCAGCAGTTATGAGGGGAAGGTCTACGAGCAGTACTTC. This encodes CASSYEGKVYEQYF.

The V gene is TRBV5-1, the J gene TRBJ1-1; a weak D match, TRBD1 (5 bases). Trimming stripped 1 base from V and 8 bases from J, with 12 bases between. The germline gives CDR1 SGHRS, CDR2 YFSETQ. CDR3 length equals 13 residues. CDR3 DNA: TGCGCCAGCAGCTTGAGATCAGGGCGAGAAGCTTTCTTT. Amino acid sequence: CASSLRSGREAFF.